This is a list of T cell receptor beta chains from one sample in a study of cytomegalovirus exposure and HLA in healthy donors. Clones were read by immunoSEQ multiplex PCR, and TCRdb kept only the in-frame ones, dropping some. The table lists roughly 190,000 clones, more than 65% of them singletons. The source material was PBMCs. These receptors originate from a man aged 50 or older in good health and CMV-seronegative. The CDR3 runs from the conserved cysteine through the conserved F or W. A D gene is named only where the DNA matches it firmly. Only part of the rows carry a size: once, few, many, or a class if the clone is expanded.

CDR3	DNA	V	size	J	D
CATSPPVRRYEQYF	TGTGCCACCAGCCCCCCGGTCCGTCGCTACGAGCAGTACTTC	TRBV15	-	TRBJ2-7	-
CASSVGNTGELFF	TGTGCCAGCAGTGTTGGCAACACCGGGGAGCTGTTTTTT	TRBV27	-	TRBJ2-2	-
CASSEDFPWARSPLHF	TGTGCCAGCAGTGAAGATTTCCCATGGGCCCGTTCACCCCTCCACTTT	TRBV2	-	TRBJ1-6	-
CASSFGGGPDTQYF	TGTGCCAGCAGTTTTGGGGGGGGCCCAGATACGCAGTATTTT	TRBV28	-	TRBJ2-3	-
CASSQARGNYGYTF	TGTGCCAGCAGCCAAGCACGGGGGAACTATGGCTACACCTTC	TRBV7-9	few	TRBJ1-2	-
CASSLVNRDRAYNEQFF	TGTGCCAGCAGCTTAGTAAACCGGGACAGGGCCTACAATGAGCAGTTCTTC	TRBV7-9	-	TRBJ2-1	TRBD1
CASSLYYEQYF	TGTGCCAGCAGCTTGTACTACGAGCAGTACTTC	TRBV5-4	-	TRBJ2-7	-
CASSVSSGANVLTF	TGTGCCAGCAGCGTTAGCTCTGGGGCCAACGTCCTGACTTTC	TRBV7-6	-	TRBJ2-6	-
CSSSLSTGLTEAFF	TGTTCCAGCAGCTTGTCCACAGGGCTCACTGAAGCTTTCTTT	TRBV7-9	-	TRBJ1-1	-
CASSPDRVRNNEQFF	TGTGCCAGCAGCCCAGACAGGGTAAGAAACAATGAGCAGTTCTTC	TRBV7-8	few	TRBJ2-1	TRBD1
CASSLGQRSSYEQYF	TGCGCCAGCAGCTTGGGTCAGAGGAGCTCCTACGAGCAGTACTTC	TRBV5-1	-	TRBJ2-7	-
CASSLVEAGNTIYF	TGTGCCAGCAGCTTGGTGGAGGCTGGAAACACCATATATTTT	TRBV5-5	few	TRBJ1-3	-
CASSPGTLQETQYF	TGTGCCAGCAGCCCTGGGACACTCCAAGAGACCCAGTACTTC	TRBV14	-	TRBJ2-5	-
CASSWTSLNEQFF	TGTGCCAGCAGCTGGACTAGTTTGAATGAGCAGTTCTTC	TRBV11-2	-	TRBJ2-1	TRBD2
CASSSTEVETQYF	TGTGCCAGCTCATCGACGGAGGTGGAGACCCAGTACTTC	TRBV18	once	TRBJ2-5	-
CASSPTVTATNEKLFF	TGTGCCAGCTCACCAACGGTCACAGCAACTAATGAAAAACTGTTTTTT	TRBV18	-	TRBJ1-4	-
CSVRGWGPEGNQPQHF	TGCAGCGTTCGAGGCTGGGGGCCGGAGGGCAATCAGCCCCAGCATTTT	TRBV29-1	-	TRBJ1-5	-
CASSLRRGALYNEQFF	TGTGCCAGCAGTTTACGGCGGGGGGCACTATACAATGAGCAGTTCTTC	TRBV27	-	TRBJ2-1	TRBD2
CASSLDTVAEAFF	TGTGCCAGCAGCTTAGACACAGTAGCTGAAGCTTTCTTT	TRBV7-6	once	TRBJ1-1	-
CASSEKVRGLDEQFF	TGCGCCAGCAGCGAAAAAGTTAGGGGATTGGATGAGCAGTTCTTC	TRBV5-1	-	TRBJ2-1	-
CASRRRNTGELFF	TGTGCCAGCCGCAGGCGGAACACCGGGGAGCTGTTTTTT	TRBV5-6	-	TRBJ2-2	-
CASGGGRTYEQYF	TGTGCCAGCGGGGGGGGCCGCACCTACGAGCAGTACTTC	TRBV2	-	TRBJ2-7	-
CAWTRGINTDTQYF	TGTGCCTGGACCAGGGGGATTAACACAGATACGCAGTATTTT	TRBV30	-	TRBJ2-3	TRBD1
CASSVGWRGTYNEQFF	TGTGCCAGCAGCGTAGGTTGGCGGGGCACCTACAATGAGCAGTTCTTC	TRBV9	-	TRBJ2-1	-
CASSLDRSNTGELFF	TGTGCTAGCAGCCTCGACAGATCCAACACCGGGGAGCTGTTTTTT	TRBV7-7	-	TRBJ2-2	-
CASSPGGSETGANVLTF	TGTGCCAGCAGCCCTGGCGGGTCGGAAACTGGGGCCAACGTCCTGACTTTC	TRBV5-5	few	TRBJ2-6	-
CASSSQGSNEKLFF	TGTGCCAGTAGTAGCCAGGGTTCTAATGAAAAACTGTTTTTT	TRBV19	-	TRBJ1-4	-
CASSSAGGEQYF	TGTGCCAGCAGCTCTGCCGGTGGCGAGCAGTACTTC	TRBV9	once	TRBJ2-7	-
CASSIGTGINQPQHF	TGTGCCAGTAGTATAGGTACGGGGATTAATCAGCCCCAGCATTTT	TRBV19	few	TRBJ1-5	-
CASSPDRGSNSPLHF	TGCGCCAGCAGCCCGGACAGGGGGTCGAATTCACCCCTCCACTTT	TRBV5-1	-	TRBJ1-6	TRBD1
CASSPLTSGLQETQYF	TGTGCCAGCAGCCCTCTGACTAGCGGATTACAAGAGACCCAGTACTTC	TRBV7-9	-	TRBJ2-5	TRBD2